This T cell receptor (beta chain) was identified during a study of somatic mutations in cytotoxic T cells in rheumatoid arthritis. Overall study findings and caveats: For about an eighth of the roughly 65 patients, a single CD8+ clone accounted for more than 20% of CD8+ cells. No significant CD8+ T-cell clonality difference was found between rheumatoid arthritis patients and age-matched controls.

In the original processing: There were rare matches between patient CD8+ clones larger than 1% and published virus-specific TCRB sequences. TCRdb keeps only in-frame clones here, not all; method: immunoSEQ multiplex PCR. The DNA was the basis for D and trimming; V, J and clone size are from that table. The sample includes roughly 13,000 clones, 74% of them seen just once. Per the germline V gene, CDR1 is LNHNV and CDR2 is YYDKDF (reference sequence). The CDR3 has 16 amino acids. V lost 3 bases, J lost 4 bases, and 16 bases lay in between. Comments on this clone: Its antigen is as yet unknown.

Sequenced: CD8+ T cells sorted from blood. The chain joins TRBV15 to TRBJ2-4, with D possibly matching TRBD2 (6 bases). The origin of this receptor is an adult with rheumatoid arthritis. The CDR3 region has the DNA TGTGCCACCAGCAGGAAATTCGGGACTCCTAAAAACATTCAGTACTTC. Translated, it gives CATSRKFGTPKNIQYF.